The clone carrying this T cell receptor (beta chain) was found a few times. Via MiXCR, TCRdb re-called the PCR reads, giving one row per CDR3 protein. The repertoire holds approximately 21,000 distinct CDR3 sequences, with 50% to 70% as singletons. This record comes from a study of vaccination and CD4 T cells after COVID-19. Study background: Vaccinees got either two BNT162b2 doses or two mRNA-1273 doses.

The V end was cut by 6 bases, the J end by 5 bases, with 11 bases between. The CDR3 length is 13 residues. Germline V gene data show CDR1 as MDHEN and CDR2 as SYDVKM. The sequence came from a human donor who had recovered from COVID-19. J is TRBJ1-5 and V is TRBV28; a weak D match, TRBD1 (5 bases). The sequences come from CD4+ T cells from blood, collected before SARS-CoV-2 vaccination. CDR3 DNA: TGTGCCAGCAGCACCGGGACCTATCAGCCCCAGCATTTT. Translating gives CASSTGTYQPQHF.